This T cell receptor beta chain was sequenced during a study of PD-L1 blockade in urothelial cancer. Study context: Timepoints chosen for blood analysis were 3 weeks (second dose) and 6 weeks after treatment start.

This clone came up once. Method: immunoSEQ multiplex PCR; TCRdb's copy keeps in-frame clones and lacks some. Of 55,000 to 70,000 clones listed, more than 65% are singletons. Sequenced material: PBMCs, taken around atezolizumab (anti-PD-L1) treatment. The source of this sequence is an older man with urothelial cancer.

This chain's CDR3 is CAWSDRFGEKLFF. Written as DNA, the CDR3 is TGTGCCTGGAGTGACAGGTTTGGGGAAAAACTGTTTTTT. This sequence joins TRBV30 and TRBJ1-4; TRBD1 is a possible D gene (5 bases). The germline V and J ends were trimmed by 1 base and 8 bases, with 11 bases remaining between them. Looked up from germline, CDR1 is GTSNPN and CDR2 is SVGIG (reference sequence). The CDR3 sequence is 13 residues long. Full variable domain (remainder filled in from reference TRBV30 and TRBJ1-4): SQTIHQWPATLVQPVGSPLSLECTVEGTSNPNLYWYRQAAGRGLQLLFYSVGIGQISSEVPQNLSASRPQDRQFILSSKKLLLSDSGFYLCAWSDRFGEKLFFGSGTQLSVL.